The table lists the clone carrying this TCR beta chain with a count of one. In the same sample, other DNA sequences code for this CDR3. Profiling relied on immunoSEQ multiplex PCR, and the TCRdb table lists in-frame clones only, not all of them. The data show about 100,000 clones, roughly 87% seen once. The data originate from a study of control samples from healthy donors and cancer patients. The sequence derives from a woman in her forties or fifties in good health. Source material: blood.

The CDR3 sequence: CASSMSSGNTIYF. DNA for the CDR3: TGTGCCAGTTCAATGTCCTCTGGAAACACCATATATTTT. The chain links TRBV19 to TRBJ1-3; D gene unclear. Trimming left V 8 bases short and J 0 bases short, with 8 bases between. The CDR3 runs to 13 residues. CDR1 LNHDA and CDR2 SQIVND come from the germline V gene (reference sequence). Using reference TRBV19 and TRBJ1-3 for the parts outside the CDR3, the full variable domain is DGGITQSPKYLFRKEGQNVTLSCEQNLNHDAMYWYRQDPGQGLRLIYYSQIVNDFQKGDIAEGYSVSREKKESFPLTVTSAQKNPTAFYLCASSMSSGNTIYFGEGSWLTVV.